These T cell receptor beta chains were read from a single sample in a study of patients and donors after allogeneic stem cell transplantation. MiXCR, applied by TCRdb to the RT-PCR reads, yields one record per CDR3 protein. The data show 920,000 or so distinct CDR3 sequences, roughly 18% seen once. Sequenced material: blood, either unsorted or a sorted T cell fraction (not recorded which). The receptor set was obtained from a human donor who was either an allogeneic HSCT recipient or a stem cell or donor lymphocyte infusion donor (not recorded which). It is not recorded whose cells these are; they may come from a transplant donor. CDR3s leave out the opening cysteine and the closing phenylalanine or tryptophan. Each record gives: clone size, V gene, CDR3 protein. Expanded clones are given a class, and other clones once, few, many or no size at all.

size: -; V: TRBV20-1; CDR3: SARGGRNYEQY
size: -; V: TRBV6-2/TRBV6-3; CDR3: ASRDGDYANEQF
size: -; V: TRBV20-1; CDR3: SATGLVRATEAF
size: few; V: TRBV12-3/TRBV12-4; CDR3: ASRSMRGTDTQY
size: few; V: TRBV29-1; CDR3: SVVQGHGYT
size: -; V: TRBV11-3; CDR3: ASSSARPLVPGELF
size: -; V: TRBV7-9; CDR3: AGPRSEQF
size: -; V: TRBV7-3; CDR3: ASSREGASGTDTQY
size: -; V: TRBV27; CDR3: ASSSSTDPGLEQF
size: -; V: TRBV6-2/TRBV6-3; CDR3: ASSYGALGYRETQY
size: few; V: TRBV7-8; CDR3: ASSLAYAGPGRDNEQF
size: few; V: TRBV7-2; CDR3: ASSLWDGGGKETQY
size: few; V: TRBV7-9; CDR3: ASSWAASGISYEQY
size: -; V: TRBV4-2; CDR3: ASSQETDPSYNEQF
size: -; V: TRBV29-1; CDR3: SAASGGANYGYT
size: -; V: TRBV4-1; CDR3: ASSHADRDSNQPQH
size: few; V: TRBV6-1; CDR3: ASFSLGGDSHYEQY
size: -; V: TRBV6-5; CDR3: ASSYRQGAHEQY
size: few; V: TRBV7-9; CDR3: ASSLRGAGFTYNEQF
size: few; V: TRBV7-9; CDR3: ASSDQSDTEAF
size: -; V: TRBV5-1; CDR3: ASSWGTGMGANTEAF
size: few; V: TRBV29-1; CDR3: SVLGQGELF
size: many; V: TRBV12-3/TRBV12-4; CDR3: ASSWTGGTGELF
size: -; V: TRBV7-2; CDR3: ASSEYSGVSYEQY
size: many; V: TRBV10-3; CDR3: AISEGGKIYTEAF
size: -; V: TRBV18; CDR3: ASSPKGAGANVLT